The present TCR beta chain was sequenced within a study of CD8 T cells in Susac syndrome. RNA amounts of roughly 0.45 to 1 ug underwent reverse transcription with random hexamers. Amplification of TCR beta CDR3 was carried out by immunoSEQ multiplex PCR, which covered 54 Vbeta and 13 Jbeta segments. From the immunoSEQ multiplex PCR reads, TCRdb called clonotypes with MiXCR, one entry per CDR3 protein. The repertoire holds around 300,000 distinct CDR3 sequences, 90% to 95% seen once, with approximately 0.065% in the top ten. Germline CDR1 is SGHNT and CDR2 is YYREEE (reference sequence). V trimming: 3 bases; J trimming: 3 bases; junction bases outside the gene matches: 6. This CDR3 is built from 16 residues. The patients serving as multiple sclerosis controls were treatment-naive. They had stable or active relapsing-remitting disease and fulfilled revised McDonald criteria. Isolation of CD8+ and CD4+ T cells was performed negatively, whereas enrichment of TEMRA cells was done by FACS.

The V gene is TRBV5-4, the J gene TRBJ2-3; 11 bases match TRBD2. Sequenced material: CD4+ T cells from PBMCs. This sequence was found in a human donor with multiple sclerosis. This chain's CDR3 is CASSSGLADGTDTQYF. The DNA for the CDR3 is TGTGCCAGCAGCTCGGGACTAGCGGATGGTACAGATACGCAGTATTTT.